This entry is about one T cell receptor beta chain. The CDR3 extends over 16 amino acids. V gave up 2 bases and J gave up 5 bases; unmatched junction bases: 4. The V gene's germline CDR1 is MNHEY and CDR2 SVGAGI. Individuals drawn from approximately 26 US areas were roughly 18 to 95 years old. The sample is drawn from a study of blood T cell repertoires in COVID-19. The table came from immunoSEQ multiplex PCR; TCRdb's copy has only in-frame clones and leaves some out. The sample carries roughly 210,000 clones, around 90% recorded once. The gene calls are TRBV6-5 and TRBJ1-6; 9 bases are shared with TRBD1. This clonotype was obtained from a man aged 25 to 45 in a cohort exposed to, infected with or recovered from COVID-19 (not recorded which). Sequencing used PBMCs or T cells enriched from blood (not recorded which). The CDR3 DNA reads TGTGCCAGCAGTTACACAAGACAGGGGGATAATTCACCCCTCCACTTT. It translates to CASSYTRQGDNSPLHF.